These 18 T cell receptor beta chains were all obtained from the same sample, sequenced in a study of post-analysis software for immune sequencing data. These receptors' antigens are unknown. Findings and limits, study-wide: Five TRBV segments occurring more often in patients than controls included TRBV5-6, TRBV5-1 and TRBV20-1.

The TCR beta cDNA libraries contained unique molecular identifiers. TCRdb re-called the PCR reads with MiXCR, one entry per CDR3 protein. Of more than 450,000 distinct CDR3 sequences listed, around a third are singletons. Specimen: blood. The receptors derive from a girl aged 2 to 17 with multiple sclerosis.

A remark on this clonotype: A read error may explain this, as a much larger clone is one base away. J is TRBJ1-2 and V is TRBV5-1, with TRBD1 matching over 8 bases. The CDR3 totals 15 residues. Germline V gene sequence: CDR1 SGHRS, CDR2 YFSETQ. V shed 4 bases, J shed 5 bases, and the junction held 10 bases outside the gene matches. The chain's CDR3 is CASSLQDRAEYGYTF. In nucleotides, the CDR3 is TGCGCCAGCAGCCTCCAGGACAGGGCGGAGTATGGCTACACCTTC.

There are a few counts of this clonotype. This chain links TRBV27 with TRBJ1-1; 7 bases line up with TRBD1. The CDR3 has 14 residues. Per the germline V gene, CDR1 is MNHEY and CDR2 is SMNVEV (reference sequence). V lost 8 bases and J lost 1; bases outside the gene matches: 7. This chain's CDR3 is CASAGTEENTEAFF. The DNA of the CDR3 is TGTGCCAGCGCAGGGACAGAAGAGAACACTGAAGCTTTCTTT.

There are a few counts of this clonotype. The V and J genes are TRBV9 and TRBJ2-2, with 11 nucleotides matching TRBD2. This CDR3 spans 17 amino acids. With 0 bases clipped from V and 1 base from J, the junction kept 2 bases outside the gene matches. Germline CDR1 and CDR2: SGDLS and YYNGEE. The CDR3 DNA sequence: TGTGCCAGCAGCGTAGCGGGACTAGCGGAGAACACCGGGGAGCTGTTTTTT. Amino acid sequence: CASSVAGLAENTGELFF.

The V and J genes are TRBV28 and TRBJ1-2; TRBD1 is a possible D gene (5 bases). This CDR3 comprises 15 residues. CDR1 MDHEN and CDR2 SYDVKM come from the germline V gene. Trimming cost V 6 bases and J 0 bases, with 14 bases left between them. DNA for the CDR3: TGTGCCAGCAGACCCGACAGCCTAGCTAACTATGGCTACACCTTC. Residues: CASRPDSLANYGYTF.

This sequence joins TRBV6-7 and TRBJ2-1; 9 nucleotides line up with TRBD2. TRBV6-7 is identified as an open reading frame with a role that is uncertain. V lost 4 bases, J lost 2 bases, and 9 bases stayed unmatched. This CDR3 region has 17 residues. CDR3 in amino acids: CASSSYYLAGAYNEQFF. CDR3 bases: TGTGCCAGCAGTTCCTACTACTTAGCGGGGGCCTACAATGAGCAGTTCTTC.

This rearrangement joins TRBV11-2 to TRBJ2-3; D is unresolved. This CDR3 comprises 13 residues. V gave up 2 bases and J gave up 5 bases, with 8 bases separating them. Per germline, CDR1 SGHAT and CDR2 FQNNGV. CDR3 DNA: TGTGCCAGCAGCTTATTCCCGATAGATACGCAGTATTTT. Translating gives CASSLFPIDTQYF.

This clonotype has more than one count but fewer than ten. This sequence joins TRBV20-1 and TRBJ1-1; D gene uncertain. Between the trimmed V and J ends, which lost 1 base and 0 bases, there was a span of 12 bases. The CDR3 is 15 residues long. Germline V gives CDR1 DFQATT, CDR2 SNEGSKA (reference sequence). CDR3 loop: CSARAPGLMNTEAFF. The CDR3 nucleotides read TGCAGTGCTAGAGCCCCAGGACTGATGAACACTGAAGCTTTCTTT.

The rearrangement links TRBV4-1 to TRBJ2-5, with no clear D. Per germline, CDR1 MGHRA and CDR2 YSYEKL. V lost 2 bases, J lost 5 bases, and 9 bases lay in between. CDR3 length equals 13 residues. This CDR3 reads CASSQSSWETQYF. CDR3 DNA: TGCGCCAGCAGCCAATCAAGCTGGGAGACCCAGTACTTC.

This clonotype has just a few counts. CDR3 loop: CASSFGDRGRNEQFF. The DNA for the CDR3 is TGTGCCAGCAGCTTTGGGGACAGGGGGCGCAATGAGCAGTTCTTC. The chain uses TRBV11-3 and TRBJ2-1, with TRBD1 identical over 12 bases. The V gene's germline CDR1 is SGHNT and CDR2 YENEEA. The ends lost 3 bases at V and 6 bases at J; junction bases unmatched: 3. The CDR3 runs 15 residues.

This sequence joins TRBV4-1 and TRBJ1-2; 7 bases map to TRBD1. Looked up from germline, CDR1 is MGHRA and CDR2 is YSYEKL. CDR3 length: 16 residues. Trimming at V came to 0 bases and at J to 1 base, leaving 5 bases not matched to a gene. CDR3 loop: CASSQERQGLNYGYTF. CDR3 sequence (DNA): TGCGCCAGCAGCCAAGAAAGACAGGGCCTTAACTATGGCTACACCTTC.

This clonotype was detected a few times. The chain uses TRBV15 and TRBJ1-1; D ambiguous. V dropped 4 bases and J dropped 1 base, with 10 bases sitting between them. The germline gives CDR1 LNHNV, CDR2 YYDKDF (reference sequence). This CDR3 spans 14 amino acids. CDR3 sequence (DNA): TGTGCCACCAGCATTAGGGTAGCGAACACTGAAGCTTTCTTT. Translation: CATSIRVANTEAFF.

The V and J genes are TRBV6-5 and TRBJ2-7, with TRBD1 matching 9 bases. Trimming at V came to 5 bases and at J to 5 bases, leaving 7 bases not matched to a gene. The V gene's germline CDR1 is MNHEY and CDR2 SVGAGI. The CDR3 contains 14 residues. The CDR3 DNA follows: TGTGCCAGCAGTGGTCCGGGACAGGGTGACGAGCAGTACTTC. As protein: CASSGPGQGDEQYF.

The V and J genes are TRBV6-1 and TRBJ1-2, with D tentatively TRBD1 (5 bases). Germline V gives CDR1 MNHNS, CDR2 SASEGT. This CDR3 has 12 residues. Trimming shortened V by 4 bases and J by 2 bases, and 5 bases separated the two germline ends. The CDR3 loop reads CASSGDNYGYTF. In nucleotides, the CDR3 is TGTGCCAGCAGTGGGGACAACTATGGCTACACCTTC.

This chain links TRBV28 with TRBJ1-5, with TRBD1 as a possible D gene (5 bases). The length of the CDR3 is 17 residues. V was shortened by 6 bases and J by 9 bases, with 27 bases between the two germline ends. Germline values: CDR1 MDHEN, CDR2 SYDVKM. The CDR3 sequence: CASSSRGIKNPLRPQHF. The DNA for the CDR3 is TGTGCCAGCAGCTCAAGGGGAATAAAGAACCCCCTTCGGCCCCAGCATTTT.

V usage is TRBV15 and J usage is TRBJ1-1, with unresolved D. Trimming removed 4 bases at V and 0 bases at J, with 12 bases between. This CDR3 has 15 residues. Germline lookup yields CDR1 LNHNV and CDR2 YYDKDF (reference sequence). This CDR3 reads CATSTFLTVNTEAFF. The CDR3 DNA reads TGTGCCACCAGCACCTTTTTGACGGTGAACACTGAAGCTTTCTTT.

This clonotype was observed a handful of times. V gene TRBV20-1 combines with J gene TRBJ2-6, with 7 bases identical to TRBD1. Germline CDR1 DFQATT, CDR2 SNEGSKA (reference sequence). The V and J ends lost 5 bases and 1 base, in that order; junction bases with no gene match: 5. The CDR3 runs to 15 residues. CDR3 in amino acids: CSAHRGRSGANVLTF. The CDR3 DNA sequence: TGCAGTGCTCACAGGGGAAGGTCTGGGGCCAACGTCCTGACTTTC.

This clonotype has more than one count but fewer than ten. The rearrangement uses TRBV29-1 and TRBJ2-3, with D tentatively TRBD1 (5 bases). CDR1 is SQVTM, CDR2 ANQGSEA, per germline. The CDR3 spans 14 residues. V was trimmed by 3 bases and J by 0 bases, leaving 10 bases between them. CDR3 amino acids: CSVDWSGSTDTQYF. DNA for the CDR3: TGCAGCGTTGATTGGTCAGGGAGCACAGATACGCAGTATTTT.

This clonotype has more than one count but fewer than ten. The genes are TRBV6-4 and TRBJ1-2, with 9 bases lining up with TRBD1. After removal of 2 bases from V and 5 bases from J, the junction contained 6 bases not matched to a gene. The CDR3 runs to 15 residues. Per germline, CDR1 MRHNA and CDR2 SNTAGT. The DNA of the CDR3 is TGTGCCAGCAGTGACGACTCCGGGACAGGGTATGGCTACACCTTC. It codes for CASSDDSGTGYGYTF.